This paragraph covers one T cell receptor (beta chain) sequence. Antigen: not known. These data come from a study of shared clonotypes between healthy human individuals. The study's findings and limits: What rarefaction showed was incomplete sorted-subset sequencing despite large depth.

Germline CDR1 is SGHNT and CDR2 is YENEEA. V lost 0 bases, J lost 3 bases, and 23 bases lay in between. The CDR3 spans 19 residues. Data came from immunoSEQ multiplex PCR; TCRdb stores just in-frame clones and leaves some out. The table shows over a million clones, with 96% occurring only once. The chain couples TRBV11-3 to TRBJ1-1; the D gene is possibly TRBD1 (6 bases). The TCR was taken from a man aged 30 to 39 in good health. Sequencing input: naive CD4+ T cells sorted from blood. Subset defined: CD45RA+ positively selected. In DNA, the CDR3 is TGTGCCAGCAGCTTAGATTGGGGCGGGGACACAAAAGGACACACTGAAGCTTTCTTT. It codes for CASSLDWGGDTKGHTEAFF.